Listed below are T cell receptor beta chains from one sample, sequenced in a study of CD8 T cells in Susac syndrome. TCRdb used MiXCR to reprocess the immunoSEQ multiplex PCR reads, holding one entry per CDR3 protein. The sample has 100,000 to 150,000 distinct CDR3 sequences, around 75% seen once. The sample taken for sequencing was CD8+ T cells from PBMCs. Receptor source: a human donor with multiple sclerosis. Each CDR3 is given without its conserved first and last residue.

J	V	CDR3
TRBJ1-2	TRBV5-1	ASSLGDPGYT
TRBJ2-1	TRBV2	ASSETSGALTYNEQF
TRBJ2-1	TRBV15	ATSSGTSDHNEQF
TRBJ1-1	TRBV4-1	ASSQQGGGTEAF
TRBJ2-3	TRBV18	ASSLSGRPTDTQY
TRBJ2-7	TRBV6-6	ASSYGGEAYEQY
TRBJ2-1	TRBV19	ASTPGTSLRDEQF
TRBJ2-3	TRBV20-1	SARNIAGGSTDTQY
TRBJ1-5	TRBV7-8	ASSGLRQGGQPQH
TRBJ2-1	TRBV5-1	ASSLYGSTRNEQF
TRBJ2-1	TRBV27	ASSSPRREVRDEQF
TRBJ2-6	TRBV11-2	ASSFWTVEGANVLT
TRBJ2-2	TRBV10-3	AISEWSGERIPNAGELF
TRBJ1-1	TRBV19	ASSYPGGFTEAF
TRBJ2-7	TRBV12-3/TRBV12-4	ASSLGQNYEQY
TRBJ2-3	TRBV7-6	ASSLDGYTQY
TRBJ2-2	TRBV24-1	ATSDLETVGFTGELF
TRBJ1-4	TRBV6-5	ASRRQHDEKLF
TRBJ2-1	TRBV27	ASSLSGGSSYNEQF
TRBJ1-3	TRBV2	ASTEDAGSGNTIY
TRBJ2-5	TRBV27	ASSLSLAGGLETQY
TRBJ2-5	TRBV29-1	SVGTGLATQY
TRBJ1-2	TRBV19	ASTTRQGSNYGYT
TRBJ1-1	TRBV12-3/TRBV12-4	ASSWTVNTEAF
TRBJ1-1	TRBV13	ASSPRLEAF
TRBJ2-7	TRBV4-1	ASSQASRDYEQY
TRBJ2-5	TRBV6-5	ASSYGSGGPGETQY
TRBJ2-5	TRBV7-8	ASSPYGGVETQY
TRBJ2-7	TRBV20-1	SASAGGDYEQY
TRBJ1-2	TRBV4-1	ASSTDRGTNYGYT
TRBJ2-3	TRBV12-3/TRBV12-4	ASSITGTSTDTQY
TRBJ2-7	TRBV7-9	ASSFPFPSRGSEQY
TRBJ2-7	TRBV28	ASSPINSASYEQY
TRBJ1-3	TRBV28	ASSLFGPGNTIY
TRBJ2-2	TRBV29-1	SAPRGTGELF
TRBJ1-2	TRBV28	ASKDPRFYGYT
TRBJ1-2	TRBV12-3/TRBV12-4	ASSSLGTGDYGYT
TRBJ2-7	TRBV14	ASSQDSPWTEDYEQY
TRBJ2-1	TRBV24-1	ATSAVTRATNEQF
TRBJ1-1	TRBV7-9	ASSLGGARSSF
TRBJ2-1	TRBV19	ASRTLNEQF